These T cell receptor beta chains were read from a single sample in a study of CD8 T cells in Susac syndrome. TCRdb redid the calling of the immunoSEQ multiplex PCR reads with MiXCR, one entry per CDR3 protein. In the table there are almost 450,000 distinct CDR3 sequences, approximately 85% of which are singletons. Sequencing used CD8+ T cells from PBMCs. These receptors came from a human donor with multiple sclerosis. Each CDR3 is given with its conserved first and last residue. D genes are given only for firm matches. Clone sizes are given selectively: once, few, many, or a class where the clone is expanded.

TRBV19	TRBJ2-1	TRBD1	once	TGTGCCAGTAGTATATCCCAGACAGGGGAAACGGTGCATCATGAGCAGTTCTTC	CASSISQTGETVHHEQFF
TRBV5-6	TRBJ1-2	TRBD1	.	TGTGCCAGCACCGTAAGGACAGGACTTACCTATGGCTACACCTTC	CASTVRTGLTYGYTF
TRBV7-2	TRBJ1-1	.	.	TGTGCCAGCAGCTGGAACACCCCGGCTTCGACTGAAGCTTTCTTT	CASSWNTPASTEAFF
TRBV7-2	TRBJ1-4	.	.	TGTGCCAGCAGCTTACTCGGGCAGGGTGAGGAAAAACTGTTTTTT	CASSLLGQGEEKLFF
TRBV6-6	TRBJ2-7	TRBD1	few	TGTGCCAGCAACATACAGGGGACAAGCTCCTACGAGCAGTACTTC	CASNIQGTSSYEQYF
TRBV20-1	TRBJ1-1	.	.	TGCAGTGCTAGGAAGGATTACACTGAAGCTTTCTTT	CSARKDYTEAFF
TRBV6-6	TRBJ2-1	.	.	TGTGCCAGCAGTCAGGGGACCACGGAGCAGTTCTTC	CASSQGTTEQFF
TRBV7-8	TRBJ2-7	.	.	TGTGCCAGCAGCTTAGTGGGGGGACCGGGACAGCAATTCTACGAGCAGTACTTC	CASSLVGGPGQQFYEQYF
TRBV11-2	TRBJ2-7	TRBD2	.	TGTGCCAGCAGCTTAGCCCCTAGCGGGGGGGCAGTATCCGAGCAGTACTTC	CASSLAPSGGAVSEQYF
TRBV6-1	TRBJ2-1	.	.	TGTGCCAGCCGTCGCGATGAGCAGTTCTTC	CASRRDEQFF
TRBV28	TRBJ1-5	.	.	TGTGCCAGCAGAAAGGGACGGAATAGCAATCAGCCCCAGCATTTT	CASRKGRNSNQPQHF
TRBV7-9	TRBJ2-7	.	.	TGTGCCAGCAGCCCTAGGGAGGGGGCCATTTACGAGCAGTACTTC	CASSPREGAIYEQYF
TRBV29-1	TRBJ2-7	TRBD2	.	TGCAGCGCTCGGTCCCCACTAGCGGGGGGGATCTCCTACGAGCAGTACTTC	CSARSPLAGGISYEQYF
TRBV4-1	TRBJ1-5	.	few	TGCGCCAGCAGCCAAGTCGTCGTCCAGGGGAGCAATCAGCCCCAGCATTTT	CASSQVVVQGSNQPQHF
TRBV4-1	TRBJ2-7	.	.	TGCGCCAGCAGCCAAGTGGCAGGGCTCTCCTACGAGCAGTACTTC	CASSQVAGLSYEQYF
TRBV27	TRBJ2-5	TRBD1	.	TGTGCCAGCAGTCCTATCCGGACAGGGGCAGAGACCCAGTACTTC	CASSPIRTGAETQYF
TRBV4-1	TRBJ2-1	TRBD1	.	TGCGCCAGCAGCCACGGTCGTCAGGGGGTATTTGGAAATGAGCAGTTCTTC	CASSHGRQGVFGNEQFF
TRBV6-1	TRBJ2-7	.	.	TGTGCCAGCAAGGATGGACGATTGGAATCCTACGAGCAGTACTTC	CASKDGRLESYEQYF
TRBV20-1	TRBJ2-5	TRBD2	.	TGCAGTGCTAGACCCTCTCTCTTGGGACTAGCGGGAGTTAGAGAGACCCAGTACTTC	CSARPSLLGLAGVRETQYF
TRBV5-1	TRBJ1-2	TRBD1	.	TGCGCCAGCAGCGCCTTGGGACAGGGGAGTGGCTACACCTTC	CASSALGQGSGYTF
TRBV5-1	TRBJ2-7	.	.	TGCGCCAGCAGAATGTTCGGCTCCTACGAGCAGTACTTC	CASRMFGSYEQYF
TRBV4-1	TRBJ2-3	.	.	TGCGCCAGCAGCCAGGCCGCCTTCTCCACAGATACGCAGTATTTT	CASSQAAFSTDTQYF
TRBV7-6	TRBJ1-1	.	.	TGTGCCAGCAGCGCAGTTGACAGTAACACTGAAGCTTTCTTT	CASSAVDSNTEAFF
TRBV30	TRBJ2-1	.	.	TGTGCCTCCGAGGACATTTCCTACAATGAGCAGTTCTTC	CASEDISYNEQFF
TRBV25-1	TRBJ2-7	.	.	TGTGCCAGCAGTGACCCGGGACGATCTCCCTACGAGCAGTACTTC	CASSDPGRSPYEQYF
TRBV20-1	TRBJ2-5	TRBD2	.	TGCAGTGCCCGCGGGGGGGAGCGGGCCCAAGAGACCCAGTACTTC	CSARGGERAQETQYF
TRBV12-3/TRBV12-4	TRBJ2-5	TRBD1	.	TGTGCCAGCAGTTTAAAGCCAGGGGGTGGCCAAGAGACCCAGTACTTC	CASSLKPGGGQETQYF
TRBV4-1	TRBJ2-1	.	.	TGCGCCAGCAGCCAAGATCCGGCCGGGACATATTACAATGAGCAGTTCTTC	CASSQDPAGTYYNEQFF
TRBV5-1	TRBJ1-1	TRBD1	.	TGCGCCAGCAGCCCTTTACGACAGGGGGTCGGGAACACTGAAGCTTTCTTT	CASSPLRQGVGNTEAFF
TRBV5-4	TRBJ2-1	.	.	TGTGCCAGCAGCTTGCCGACCAACTCCTACAATGAGCAGTTCTTC	CASSLPTNSYNEQFF
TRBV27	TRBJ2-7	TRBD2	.	TGTGCCACCGGTAGCGGGACCGCCCACGAGCAGTACTTC	CATGSGTAHEQYF
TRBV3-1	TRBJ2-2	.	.	TGTGCCAGCAGCCAAGATCCAGGGGATCACGGGGAGCTGTTTTTT	CASSQDPGDHGELFF
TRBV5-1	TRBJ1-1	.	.	TGCGCCAGCACCCTTCCAGTTTCTGAAGCTTTCTTT	CASTLPVSEAFF
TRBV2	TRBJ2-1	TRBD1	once	TGTGCCAGCAGTGAAGCAGGGCAGGGGGTGGGCAATGAGCAGTTCTTC	CASSEAGQGVGNEQFF
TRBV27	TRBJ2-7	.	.	TGTGCCAGCAGTTTATCGTCCCAGGGGAGGCCCTACGAGCAGTACTTC	CASSLSSQGRPYEQYF
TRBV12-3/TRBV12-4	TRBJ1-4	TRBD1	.	TGTGCCAGCACCCGGGACAGCACTCTTGAAAAACTGTTTTTT	CASTRDSTLEKLFF
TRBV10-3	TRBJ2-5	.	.	TGTGCCATCAGTGAGATGGTCCACCAAGAGACCCAGTACTTC	CAISEMVHQETQYF
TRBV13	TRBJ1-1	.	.	TGTGCCAGCAGCTTAGTAGGGGAAGGGTTCGCTGAAGCTTTCTTT	CASSLVGEGFAEAFF
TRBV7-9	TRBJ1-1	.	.	TGTGCCAGCAATCCCTCGCCCGGGCTGAACACTGAAGCTTTCTTT	CASNPSPGLNTEAFF
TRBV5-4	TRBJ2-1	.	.	TGTGCCAGCAGCTCGTTCACTGGCGCCTACAATGAGCAGTTCTTC	CASSSFTGAYNEQFF
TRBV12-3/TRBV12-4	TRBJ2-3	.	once	TGTGCCAGCAGATCCCTAGAGGAGTGGCTGTATTTT	CASRSLEEWLYF
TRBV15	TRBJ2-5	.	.	TGTGCCACCAGCAGAGACGAGGGATATCAAGAGACCCAGTACTTC	CATSRDEGYQETQYF
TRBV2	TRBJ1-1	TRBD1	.	TGTGCCAGCAGTAGGGACAGGGGGCCCAGGAACACTGAAGCTTTCTTT	CASSRDRGPRNTEAFF
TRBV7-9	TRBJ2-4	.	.	TGTGCCAGCAGCTTTTCGGAGCGTAAAAACATTCAGTACTTC	CASSFSERKNIQYF
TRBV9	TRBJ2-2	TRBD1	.	TGTGCCAGCAGCGTCGACAGGGATGGCACCGGGGAGCTGTTTTTT	CASSVDRDGTGELFF
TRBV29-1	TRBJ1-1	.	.	TGCAGCGTGTCAGGGGATTTCACGAACACTGAAGCTTTCTTT	CSVSGDFTNTEAFF